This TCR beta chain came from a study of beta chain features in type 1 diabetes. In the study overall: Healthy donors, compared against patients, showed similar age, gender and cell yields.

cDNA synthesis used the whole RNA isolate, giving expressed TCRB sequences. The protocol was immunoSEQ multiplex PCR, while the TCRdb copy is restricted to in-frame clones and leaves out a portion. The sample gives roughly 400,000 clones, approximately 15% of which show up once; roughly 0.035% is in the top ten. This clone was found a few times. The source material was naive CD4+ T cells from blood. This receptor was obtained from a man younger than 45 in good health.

CDR3 loop: CASSFRLAKPYEQYF. The CDR3 DNA sequence: TGTGCCAGCAGCTTCCGACTAGCTAAACCCTACGAGCAGTACTTC. The V and J genes are TRBV7-9 and TRBJ2-7, with 7 positions matching TRBD2. The CDR3 runs to 15 residues. Germline CDR1 and CDR2: SEHNR and FQNEAQ (reference sequence). The V gene end was trimmed by 3 bases and the J gene end by 2 bases; junction bases not matched to a gene: 7.